This T cell receptor (beta chain) was recorded in a study of cytomegalovirus exposure and HLA in healthy donors. A word on this clone: Antigen: not known.

The PCR made use of 60 Vbeta and 13 Jbeta primers. Data came from immunoSEQ multiplex PCR; TCRdb stores just in-frame clones and leaves some out. The sample includes 100,000 or so clones, about 80% of them seen just once. Study-level findings and limits: In a later analysis, several top co-occurrence clusters appeared linked to parvovirus B19, influenza, CMV and Epstein-Barr virus.

This sequence was found in a man aged 35 to 55 in good health and CMV-seronegative. The sequenced material came from PBMCs.

This CDR3 is CASSPLPAGGETQYF. The CDR3, as DNA: TGCGCCAGCAGCCCCCTACCCGCCGGAGGGGAGACCCAGTACTTC. The chain combines TRBV4-1 with TRBJ2-5; maybe TRBD2 (6 bases). V was shortened by 4 bases and J by 5 bases, with 17 bases between the two germline ends. CDR3 length: 15 residues. CDR1 MGHRA and CDR2 YSYEKL come from the germline V gene.